The 7 T cell receptor beta chains presented below share a single source sample, sequenced in a study of blood T cell repertoires in COVID-19. The repertoire was sequenced with immunoSEQ multiplex PCR; TCRdb's copy has only in-frame clones and lacks some. The sample yields approximately 220,000 clones, over 80% seen once. Specimen: PBMCs or T cells enriched from blood (not recorded which). These receptors were collected from a woman aged 35 to 49 who had recovered from COVID-19.

The chain employs TRBV27 and TRBJ1-4, with 10 positions matching TRBD1. This CDR3 comprises 16 residues. Germline V lookup: CDR1 MNHEY, CDR2 SMNVEV (reference sequence). The trim removed 5 bases at V and 5 bases at J, leaving 8 bases unmatched. This CDR3 is CASSPSPGQGNEKLFF. The CDR3 DNA reads as TGTGCCAGCAGTCCGTCCCCGGGACAGGGGAATGAAAAACTGTTTTTT.

V is TRBV4-2 and J is TRBJ2-5; TRBD2 matches at 7 bases. Germline CDR1 is LGHNA and CDR2 is YNFKEQ. The CDR3 runs to 14 residues. The junction had 3 bases not matched to a gene; V was cut back by 0 bases and J by 5 bases. CDR3 amino acids: CASSQDWEGETQYF. The CDR3 DNA is TGTGCCAGCAGCCAAGACTGGGAGGGGGAGACCCAGTACTTC.

This clone turned up a few times. The rearrangement uses TRBV5-4 and TRBJ2-7; TRBD2 matches 10 bases. V lost 0 bases and J lost 4; bases outside the gene matches: 1. The CDR3 length is 14 residues. CDR1 and CDR2 (germline): SGHNT, YYREEE (reference sequence). The CDR3 nucleotides read TGTGCCAGCAGCTTGGATAGCGGGAGGTACGAGCAGTACTTC. Its protein product is CASSLDSGRYEQYF.

This rearrangement joins TRBV4-1 to TRBJ2-1; 7 nucleotides line up with TRBD2. The germline CDR1 and CDR2 sequences are MGHRA and YSYEKL. V lost 4 bases, J lost 2 bases, and 11 bases stayed unmatched. The CDR3 is 17 amino acids. Written as DNA, the CDR3 is TGCGCCAGCAGCCCAGGAGACGGGAGGACCACCTACAATGAGCAGTTCTTC. This encodes CASSPGDGRTTYNEQFF.

This chain uses TRBV29-1 with TRBJ1-2; no firm D call. V was trimmed by 0 bases and J by 1 base, leaving 9 bases between them. Per germline, CDR1 SQVTM and CDR2 ANQGSEA. The length of the CDR3 is 14 residues. CDR3 region: CSVEDLQVNYGYTF. CDR3 in DNA: TGCAGCGTTGAAGATCTTCAGGTTAACTATGGCTACACCTTC.

The CDR3 region is CASSLVTSGTHEQYF. CDR3 nucleotide sequence: TGTGCCAGCAGCTTAGTAACTAGCGGGACGCACGAGCAGTACTTC. J is TRBJ2-7 and V is TRBV7-9; 10 nucleotides agree with TRBD2. J gave up 5 bases and V 1 base, and 5 bases lay outside the gene matches. In germline, CDR1 is SEHNR, CDR2 FQNEAQ (reference sequence). The CDR3 totals 15 residues. Full variable domain (outside the CDR3, taken from reference TRBV7-9 and TRBJ2-7): DTGVSQNPRHKITKRGQNVTFRCDPISEHNRLYWYRQTLGQGPEFLTYFQNEAQLEKSRLLSDRFSAERPKGSFSTLEIQRTEQGDSAMYLCASSLVTSGTHEQYFGPGTRLTVT.

This sequence joins TRBV6-5 and TRBJ2-5, with 7 bases aligning to TRBD2. This CDR3 has 15 residues. Germline loops: CDR1 MNHEY, CDR2 SVGAGI. The junction had 8 bases not matched to a gene; V was cut back by 6 bases and J by 1 base. DNA of the CDR3: TGTGCCAGCAGAAGCGTAGCGGGCCGCCAAGAGACCCAGTACTTC. Protein: CASRSVAGRQETQYF.